The rows below give T cell receptor beta chains drawn from one sample of a study of T cell repertoires in cytomegalovirus infection. TCRdb itself ran the reads through MiXCR, one entry per CDR3 protein. The data show more than 400,000 distinct CDR3 sequences, with about 25% seen just once and roughly 13% held by the top ten. Input material: PBMCs. These receptors all stem from a human donor in good health (CMV status not recorded). Some clones in this sample may be carry-over from other donors' samples. The CDR3 runs from the conserved cysteine through the conserved F or W. A D gene is named only where the DNA matches it firmly. Part of the rows lack a size; the others show once, few, many or a class for expanded clones.

D	V	size	J	DNA	CDR3
NA	TRBV7-2	many	TRBJ2-2	TGTGCCAGCAGCTTAATCGGGGAGCTGTTTTTT	CASSLIGELFF
TRBD1	TRBV4-1	NA	TRBJ1-2	TGCGCCAGCAGCCAAGAGGGGACAGGACTTAACTATGGCTACACCTTC	CASSQEGTGLNYGYTF
TRBD2	TRBV7-6	few	TRBJ2-7	TGTGCCAGCAGCTTCGCCGCGGGGGAGGGAAAGGCCTACGAGCAGTACTTC	CASSFAAGEGKAYEQYF
NA	TRBV7-3	few	TRBJ2-2	TGTGCCAGCAGCTTAGGGCCGGGGCAGGGAGTAACCGGGGAGCTGTTTTTT	CASSLGPGQGVTGELFF
TRBD1	TRBV7-2	many	TRBJ2-2	TGTGCCAGCAGCTTCCACAGGGGGCGCTTACTTTCGAACACCGGGGAGCTGTTTTTT	CASSFHRGRLLSNTGELFF
NA	TRBV7-2	once	TRBJ1-2	TGTGCCAGCAGCCCCGCGGGGGGCCGACATGGCTACACCTTC	CASSPAGGRHGYTF
TRBD2	TRBV4-2	few	TRBJ2-5	TGTGCCAGCAGCCGAAACCTACTAGCGGGGCAAGAGACCCAGTACTTC	CASSRNLLAGQETQYF
TRBD1	TRBV28	once	TRBJ2-6	TGTGCCAGCAGTTGGGACAGGGATACCAACGTCCTGACTTTC	CASSWDRDTNVLTF
TRBD1	TRBV5-6	NA	TRBJ2-5	TGTGCCAGCAGCTCCTACGCGACAGGGATTGAAGAGACCCAGTACTTC	CASSSYATGIEETQYF
NA	TRBV28	few	TRBJ2-7	TGTGCCAGCAGTGCAGAAGAGACCTCCTACGAGCAGTACTTC	CASSAEETSYEQYF
NA	TRBV5-1	NA	TRBJ2-3	TGCGCCAGCAGATCCCTCGGCATCGGAACAGATACGCAGTATTTT	CASRSLGIGTDTQYF
TRBD1	TRBV19	NA	TRBJ1-5	TGTGCCAGTATCGGACAGGGCCATAGCAATCAGCCCCAGCATTTT	CASIGQGHSNQPQHF
NA	TRBV12-3/TRBV12-4	NA	TRBJ2-1	TGTGCCAGCAGTTTGGCGGAGAGCGGGCAGTTCTTC	CASSLAESGQFF
NA	TRBV27	many	TRBJ1-6	TGTGCCAGCAGTCCAAACAGGGTTTCACCCCTCCACTTT	CASSPNRVSPLHF
NA	TRBV12-3/TRBV12-4	NA	TRBJ1-1	TGTGCCAGCAGACCAAGCGCCACTGAAGCTTTCTTT	CASRPSATEAFF
NA	TRBV5-1	NA	TRBJ2-3	TGCGCCAGCAGCTTAAGGTTTATGGATACGCAGTATTTT	CASSLRFMDTQYF